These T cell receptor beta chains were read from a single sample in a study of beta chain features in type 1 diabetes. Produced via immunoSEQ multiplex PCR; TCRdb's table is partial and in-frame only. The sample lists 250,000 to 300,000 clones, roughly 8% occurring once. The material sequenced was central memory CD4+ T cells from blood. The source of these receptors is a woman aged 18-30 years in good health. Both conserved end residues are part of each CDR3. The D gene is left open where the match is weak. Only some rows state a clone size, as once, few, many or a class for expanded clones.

CASSEARGGQDTQYF	TGTGCCAGCAGTGAAGCCCGGGGGGGCCAAGATACGCAGTATTTT	few	TRBD2	TRBV25-1	TRBJ2-3
CASSSSTFTDTQYF	TGTGCCAGCAGCAGCTCGACATTTACAGATACGCAGTATTTT	few	NA	TRBV5-4	TRBJ2-3
CASSRDRQETQYF	TGTGCCAGCAGTAGGGACAGACAAGAGACCCAGTACTTC	few	TRBD1	TRBV7-8	TRBJ2-5
CASSEGTGYQPQHF	TGTGCCAGCAGTGAAGGGACAGGGTATCAGCCCCAGCATTTT	NA	TRBD1	TRBV6-1	TRBJ1-5
CASSQDRQLGRSNQPQHF	TGTGCCAGCAGCCAAGATAGACAGCTCGGCAGGTCTAATCAGCCCCAGCATTTT	NA	NA	TRBV4-2	TRBJ1-5
CATSRDWNNSPLHF	TGTGCCACCAGCAGAGATTGGAATAATTCACCCCTCCACTTT	once	NA	TRBV15	TRBJ1-6
CASRTSGLTNEQFF	TGTGCCAGCCGGACTAGCGGACTAACAAATGAGCAGTTCTTC	few	TRBD2	TRBV19	TRBJ2-1
CASTIGPLNTEAFF	TGTGCCAGCACTATTGGGCCCTTGAACACTGAAGCTTTCTTT	few	NA	TRBV11-2	TRBJ1-1
CASSLSPAGAYEQYF	TGTGCCAGCAGCTTAAGCCCAGCGGGAGCCTACGAGCAGTACTTC	few	TRBD2	TRBV7-3	TRBJ2-7
CASSYTYWGTDTQYF	TGTGCCAGCAGTTACACCTACTGGGGCACAGATACGCAGTATTTT	few	NA	TRBV6-6	TRBJ2-3
CAISEDISAPYEQYF	TGTGCCATCAGTGAGGATATTAGCGCTCCCTACGAGCAGTACTTC	few	NA	TRBV10-3	TRBJ2-7
CASSLDRGREQFF	TGTGCCAGCAGCTTAGATCGCGGGAGGGAGCAGTTCTTC	NA	TRBD2	TRBV7-2	TRBJ2-1
CASSFSTRGTYEQYF	TGTGCCAGCAGCTTCTCCACCCGAGGGACCTACGAGCAGTACTTC	NA	NA	TRBV5-5	TRBJ2-7
CASSLVQTYNEQFF	TGCGCCAGCAGCTTGGTTCAGACCTACAATGAGCAGTTCTTC	NA	NA	TRBV5-1	TRBJ2-1
CATSGLGDQPQHF	TGTGCCACCAGCGGCCTGGGAGATCAGCCCCAGCATTTT	few	NA	TRBV15	TRBJ1-5
CAWSDGTSGTYNEQFF	TGTGCCTGGAGTGACGGGACTAGCGGGACCTACAATGAGCAGTTCTTC	few	TRBD2	TRBV30	TRBJ2-1
CASSYRALGETQYF	TGTGCCAGCAGTTACCGGGCCCTTGGAGAGACCCAGTACTTC	few	NA	TRBV6-6	TRBJ2-5
CAWSVPGSPDTQYF	TGTGCCTGGAGTGTACCCGGGAGCCCAGATACGCAGTATTTT	few	NA	TRBV30	TRBJ2-3
CASSSTRGNTIYF	TGTGCCAGCAGCTCCACGCGGGGAAACACCATATATTTT	few	NA	TRBV7-3	TRBJ1-3
CAWSEGARSNQPQHF	TGTGCCTGGAGTGAGGGGGCCCGGAGCAATCAGCCCCAGCATTTT	NA	TRBD1	TRBV30	TRBJ1-5
CASSLVIGNIQYF	TGTGCCAGCAGCTTAGTAATAGGAAACATTCAGTACTTC	few	NA	TRBV7-2	TRBJ2-4
CASSIEKATDTQYF	TGTGCCAGTAGTATAGAGAAGGCCACAGATACGCAGTATTTT	few	NA	TRBV19	TRBJ2-3
CASSQGGLAKNIQYF	TGTGCCAGCAGCCAAGGAGGGCTAGCCAAAAACATTCAGTACTTC	few	NA	TRBV14	TRBJ2-4
CASSRPGTGEETQYF	TGTGCCAGCAGTCGCCCCGGGACAGGGGAAGAGACCCAGTACTTC	few	TRBD1	TRBV6-5	TRBJ2-5
CASSPGFAEKLFF	TGTGCCAGCAGCCCAGGGTTTGCTGAAAAACTGTTTTTT	few	NA	TRBV28	TRBJ1-4
CASSRWRASNYGYTF	TGTGCCAGCAGTCGTTGGAGAGCCTCTAACTATGGCTACACCTTC	NA	NA	TRBV4-2	TRBJ1-2
CASSFRDAHTGELFF	TGTGCCAGCAGCTTTAGGGACGCTCACACCGGGGAGCTGTTTTTT	NA	NA	TRBV5-6	TRBJ2-2
CASSSSGGYTEAFF	TGTGCCAGCAGCTCATCCGGGGGGTACACTGAAGCTTTCTTT	NA	NA	TRBV7-6	TRBJ1-1
CASTGSWTNQRNSPLHF	TGTGCCAGCACAGGTAGCTGGACAAATCAGAGAAATTCACCCCTCCACTTT	few	NA	TRBV25-1	TRBJ1-6
CASSLTGYNEQFF	TGCGCCAGCAGCTTAACAGGGTACAATGAGCAGTTCTTC	few	NA	TRBV4-3	TRBJ2-1
CASSLGTGLQETQYF	TGCGCCAGCAGCTTGGGGACAGGGCTCCAAGAGACCCAGTACTTC	few	TRBD1	TRBV5-1	TRBJ2-5
CASSSRLGDTIYF	TGTGCCAGCAGTTCTCGACTCGGGGACACCATATATTTT	NA	NA	TRBV27	TRBJ1-3
CSVGTGSTDTQYF	TGCAGCGTGGGGACGGGAAGCACAGATACGCAGTATTTT	few	NA	TRBV29-1	TRBJ2-3
CASSLAFGVNQPQHF	TGTGCCAGCAGCTTGGCATTCGGAGTCAATCAGCCCCAGCATTTT	NA	NA	TRBV5-6	TRBJ1-5
CASRSGGYNEQFF	TGTGCCAGCAGGTCGGGGGGCTACAATGAGCAGTTCTTC	NA	TRBD2	TRBV6-5	TRBJ2-1
CAWSVPVGPQHF	TGTGCCTGGAGTGTTCCCGTTGGACCCCAGCATTTT	NA	NA	TRBV30	TRBJ1-5
CASSQDPAARNEQFF	TGCGCCAGCAGCCAAGATCCGGCTGCAAGGAATGAGCAGTTCTTC	NA	NA	TRBV4-3	TRBJ2-1
CASSEEAGANVLTF	TGTGCCAGCAGTGAGGAGGCTGGGGCCAACGTCCTGACTTTC	NA	NA	TRBV2	TRBJ2-6
CASSTRTGVGADTQYF	TGTGCCAGCAGCACGCGAACAGGGGTTGGCGCAGATACGCAGTATTTT	NA	TRBD1	TRBV7-3	TRBJ2-3
CASSNNAPASSPLHF	TGTGCCAGCAGCAATAATGCTCCGGCCAGCTCACCCCTCCACTTT	NA	NA	TRBV7-2	TRBJ1-6
CASSAGLVVQYF	TGTGCCAGCAGTGCGGGACTAGTGGTCCAGTACTTC	few	TRBD2	TRBV2	TRBJ2-5
CASSADGVGEQFF	TGTGCCAGCAGTGCGGACGGGGTGGGTGAGCAGTTCTTC	few	NA	TRBV6-4	TRBJ2-1
CASRERAVSNQPQHF	TGTGCCAGCAGGGAACGGGCAGTTAGCAATCAGCCCCAGCATTTT	few	NA	TRBV6-6	TRBJ1-5
CASPTVNTEAFF	TGTGCCAGCCCCACAGTGAACACTGAAGCTTTCTTT	NA	NA	TRBV2	TRBJ1-1
CSVRQGASYEQYF	TGCAGCGTGAGACAGGGGGCATCCTACGAGCAGTACTTC	NA	TRBD1	TRBV29-1	TRBJ2-7
CASNRQGGVNIQYF	TGTGCCAGCAACCGACAGGGTGGTGTTAACATTCAGTACTTC	NA	TRBD1	TRBV7-9	TRBJ2-4
CASSEGTERPEKLFF	TGTGCCAGCAGTGAAGGGACGGAAAGGCCAGAAAAACTGTTTTTT	few	NA	TRBV6-1	TRBJ1-4